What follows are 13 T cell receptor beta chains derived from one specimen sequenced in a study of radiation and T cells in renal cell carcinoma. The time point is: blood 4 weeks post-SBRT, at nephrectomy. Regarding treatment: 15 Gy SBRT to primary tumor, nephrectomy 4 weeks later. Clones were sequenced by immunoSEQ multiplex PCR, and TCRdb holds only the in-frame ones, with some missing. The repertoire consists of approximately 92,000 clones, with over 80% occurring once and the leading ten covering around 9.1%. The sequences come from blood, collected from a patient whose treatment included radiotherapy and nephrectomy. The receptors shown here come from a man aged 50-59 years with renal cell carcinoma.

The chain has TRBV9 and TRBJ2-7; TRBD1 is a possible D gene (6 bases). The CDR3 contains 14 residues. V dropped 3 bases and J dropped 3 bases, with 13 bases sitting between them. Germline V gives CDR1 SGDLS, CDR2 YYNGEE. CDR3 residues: CASSGRQDHYEQYF. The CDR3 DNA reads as TGTGCCAGCAGCGGTCGACAGGACCACTACGAGCAGTACTTC. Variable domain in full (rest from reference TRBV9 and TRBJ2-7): DSGVTQTPKHLITATGQRVTLRCSPRSGDLSVYWYQQSLDQGLQFLIQYYNGEERAKGNILERFSAQQFPDLHSELNLSSLELGDSALYFCASSGRQDHYEQYFGPGTRLTVT.

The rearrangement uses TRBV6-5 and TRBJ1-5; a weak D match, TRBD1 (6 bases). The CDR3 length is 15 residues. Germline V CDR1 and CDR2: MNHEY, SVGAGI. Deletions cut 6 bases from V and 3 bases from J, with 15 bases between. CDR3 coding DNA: TGTGCCAGCAGCGGGCAACAGGGACTCAATCAGCCCCAGCATTTT. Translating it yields CASSGQQGLNQPQHF.

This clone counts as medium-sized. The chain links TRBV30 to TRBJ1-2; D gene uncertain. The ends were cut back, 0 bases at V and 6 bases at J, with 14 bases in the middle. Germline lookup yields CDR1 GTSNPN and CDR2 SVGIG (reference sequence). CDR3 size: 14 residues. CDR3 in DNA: TGTGCCTGGAGTGTACGTCGGGTATCGGATGGCTACACCTTC. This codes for CAWSVRRVSDGYTF.

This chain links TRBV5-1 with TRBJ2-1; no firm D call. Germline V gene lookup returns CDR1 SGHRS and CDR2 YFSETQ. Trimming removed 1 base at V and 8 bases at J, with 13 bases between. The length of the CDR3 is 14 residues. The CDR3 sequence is CASSLRTPEYEQFF. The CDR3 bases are TGCGCCAGCAGCTTGAGGACCCCCGAATATGAGCAGTTCTTC.

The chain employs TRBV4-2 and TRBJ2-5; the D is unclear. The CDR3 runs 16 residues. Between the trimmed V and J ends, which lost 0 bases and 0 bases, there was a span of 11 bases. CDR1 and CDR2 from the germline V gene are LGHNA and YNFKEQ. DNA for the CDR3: TGTGCCAGCAGCCAAGATGGAACTGAGTACCAAGAGACCCAGTACTTC. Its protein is CASSQDGTEYQETQYF.

The CDR3 DNA sequence: TGTGCCAGCAGTGATATCGGTGACGAGCAGTTCTTC. Encoded protein: CASSDIGDEQFF. The chain joins TRBV6-1 to TRBJ2-1; unclear D gene. CDR3 size: 12 residues. The ends were cut back, 3 bases at V and 10 bases at J, with 10 bases in the middle. Germline CDR1 reads MNHNS; CDR2 reads SASEGT.

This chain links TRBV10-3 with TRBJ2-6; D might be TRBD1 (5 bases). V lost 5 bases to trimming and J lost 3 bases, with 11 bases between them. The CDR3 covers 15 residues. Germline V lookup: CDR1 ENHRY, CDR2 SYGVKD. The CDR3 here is CAISIRTSGANVLTF. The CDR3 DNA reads TGTGCCATCAGTATCAGGACAAGTGGGGCCAACGTCCTGACTTTC.

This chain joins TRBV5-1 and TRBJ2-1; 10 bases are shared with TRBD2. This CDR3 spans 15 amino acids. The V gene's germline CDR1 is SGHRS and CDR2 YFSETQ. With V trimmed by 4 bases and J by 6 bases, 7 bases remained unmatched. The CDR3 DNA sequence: TGCGCCAGCAGCGGTAGCGGGGGGCCCATCAATGAGCAGTTCTTC. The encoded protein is CASSGSGGPINEQFF.

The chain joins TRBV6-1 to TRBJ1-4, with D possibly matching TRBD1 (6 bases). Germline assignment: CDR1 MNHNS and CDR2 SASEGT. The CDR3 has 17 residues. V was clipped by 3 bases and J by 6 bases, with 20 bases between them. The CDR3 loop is CASSDPGRPGAYEKLFF. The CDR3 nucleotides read TGTGCCAGCAGTGATCCGGGACGGCCGGGGGCTTATGAAAAACTGTTTTTT.

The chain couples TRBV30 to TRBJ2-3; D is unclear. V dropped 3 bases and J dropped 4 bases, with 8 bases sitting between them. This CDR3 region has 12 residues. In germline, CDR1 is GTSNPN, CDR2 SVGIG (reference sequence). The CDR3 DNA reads TGTGCCTGGAGGACCAGTCCAGATACGCAGTATTTT. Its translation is CAWRTSPDTQYF.

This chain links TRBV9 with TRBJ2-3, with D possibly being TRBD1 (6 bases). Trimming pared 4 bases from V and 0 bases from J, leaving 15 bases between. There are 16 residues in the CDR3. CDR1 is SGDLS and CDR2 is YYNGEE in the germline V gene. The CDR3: CASSLGTSSSTDTQYF. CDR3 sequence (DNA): TGTGCCAGCAGCCTAGGGACATCCTCTAGCACAGATACGCAGTATTTT.

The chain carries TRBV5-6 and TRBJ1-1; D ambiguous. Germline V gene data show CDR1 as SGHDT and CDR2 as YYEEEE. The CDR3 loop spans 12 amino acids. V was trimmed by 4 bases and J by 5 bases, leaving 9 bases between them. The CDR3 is CASSRRGTEAFF. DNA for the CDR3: TGTGCCAGCAGCCGGCGTGGAACTGAAGCTTTCTTT. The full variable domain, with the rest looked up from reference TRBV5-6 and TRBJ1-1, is DAGVTQSPTHLIKTRGQQVTLRCSPKSGHDTVSWYQQALGQGPQFIFQYYEEEERQRGNFPDRFSGHQFPNYSSELNVNALLLGDSALYLCASSRRGTEAFFGQGTRLTVV.

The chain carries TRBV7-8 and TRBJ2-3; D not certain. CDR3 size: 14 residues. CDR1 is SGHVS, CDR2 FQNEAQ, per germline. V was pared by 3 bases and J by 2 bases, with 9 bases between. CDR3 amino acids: CASSLARSTDTQYF. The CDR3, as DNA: TGTGCCAGCAGCTTGGCCCGTTCCACAGATACGCAGTATTTT.